This T cell receptor (beta chain) emerged from a study of blood T cells in healthy people across ages. Only a few counts were recorded for this clonotype. Sample-barcoded 5' priming and a J-beta primer mix drove a second PCR of about 6 to 11 cycles. From the 5' RACE reads, TCRdb called clonotypes with MiXCR, one entry per CDR3 protein. This table holds approximately 580,000 distinct CDR3 sequences, around 24% found once. This CDR3 spans 15 amino acids. Germline CDR1 and CDR2: PRHDT and FYEKMQ (reference sequence). The data were also submitted as part of a second study, on T cells of mothers and their children.

This chain joins TRBV13 and TRBJ2-5; TRBD1 or TRBD2 may be the D gene (7 bases each). TRBJ2-1 explains the end of the DNA better; the J call may be wrong. The specimen sequenced was blood. The TCR was taken from a boy younger than 18 in good health. The CDR3 nucleotides read TGTGCCAGCAGCTCGCCAGGGGGGGCCTACAATGAGCAGTTCTTC. Translation gives CASSSPGGAYNEQFF.